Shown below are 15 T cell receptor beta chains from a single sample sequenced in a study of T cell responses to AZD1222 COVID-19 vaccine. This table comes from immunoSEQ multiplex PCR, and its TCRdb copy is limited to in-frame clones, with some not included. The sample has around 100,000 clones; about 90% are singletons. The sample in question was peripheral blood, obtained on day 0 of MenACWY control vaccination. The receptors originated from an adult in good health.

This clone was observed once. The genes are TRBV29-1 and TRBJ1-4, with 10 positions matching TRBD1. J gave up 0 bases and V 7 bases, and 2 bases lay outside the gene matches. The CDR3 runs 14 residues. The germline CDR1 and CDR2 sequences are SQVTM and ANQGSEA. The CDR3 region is CSGGTGATNEKLFF. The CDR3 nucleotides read TGCAGCGGGGGGACAGGGGCAACTAATGAAAAACTGTTTTTT. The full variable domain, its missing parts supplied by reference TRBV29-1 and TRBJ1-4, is SAVISQKPSRDICQRGTSLTIQCQVDSQVTMMFWYRQQPGQSLTLIATANQGSEATYESGFVIDKFPISRPNLTFSTLTVSNMSPEDSSIYLCSGGTGATNEKLFFGSGTQLSVL.

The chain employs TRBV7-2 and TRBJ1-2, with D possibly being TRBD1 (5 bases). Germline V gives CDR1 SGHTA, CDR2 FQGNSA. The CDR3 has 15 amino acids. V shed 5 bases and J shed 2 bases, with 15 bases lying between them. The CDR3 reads CASSTRRRANYGYTF. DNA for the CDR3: TGTGCCAGCAGCACTCGGCGCAGGGCAAACTATGGCTACACCTTC.

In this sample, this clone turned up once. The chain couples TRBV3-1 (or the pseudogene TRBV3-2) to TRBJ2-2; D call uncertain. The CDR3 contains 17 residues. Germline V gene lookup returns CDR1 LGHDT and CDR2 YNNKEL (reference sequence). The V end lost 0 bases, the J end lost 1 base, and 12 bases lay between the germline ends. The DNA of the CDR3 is TGTGCCAGCAGCCAAGATATGAGAGCCTTGAACACCGGGGAGCTGTTTTTT. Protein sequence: CASSQDMRALNTGELFF.

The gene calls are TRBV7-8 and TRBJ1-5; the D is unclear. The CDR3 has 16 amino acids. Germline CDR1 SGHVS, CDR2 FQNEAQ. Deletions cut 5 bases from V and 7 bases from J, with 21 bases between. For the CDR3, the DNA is TGTGCCAGCAGCCCTGGGGTCCGGACGCTCGGACAGCCCCAGCATTTT. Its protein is CASSPGVRTLGQPQHF.

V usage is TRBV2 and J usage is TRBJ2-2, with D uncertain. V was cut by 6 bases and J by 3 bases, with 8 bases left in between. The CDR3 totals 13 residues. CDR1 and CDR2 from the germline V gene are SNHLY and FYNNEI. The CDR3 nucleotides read TGTGCCAGCAGCCACTCGTACACCGGGGAGCTGTTTTTT. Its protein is CASSHSYTGELFF.

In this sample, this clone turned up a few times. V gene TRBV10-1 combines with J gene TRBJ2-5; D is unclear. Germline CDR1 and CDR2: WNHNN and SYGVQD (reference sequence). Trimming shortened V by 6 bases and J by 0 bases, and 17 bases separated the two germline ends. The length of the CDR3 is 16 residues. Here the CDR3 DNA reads TGCGCCAGCAGGGCAGTGAACCACGCTTACCAAGAGACCCAGTACTTC. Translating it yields CASRAVNHAYQETQYF.

CDR3 loop: CSVEPGTSANNEQFF. DNA of the CDR3: TGCAGCGTAGAGCCCGGGACTAGCGCGAACAATGAGCAGTTCTTC. The V call is TRBV29-1, the J call TRBJ2-1, with 10 nucleotides matching TRBD2. The CDR3 covers 15 residues. With V trimmed by 6 bases and J by 5 bases, 10 bases remained unmatched. CDR1 and CDR2 from the germline V gene are SQVTM and ANQGSEA.

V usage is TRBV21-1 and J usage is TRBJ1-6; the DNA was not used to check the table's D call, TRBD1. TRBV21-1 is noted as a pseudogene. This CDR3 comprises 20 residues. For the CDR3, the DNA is TGTGCCAGCAGCAGAAGCAGACAGGGGGCCGCTAGCTCCTATAATTCACCCCTCCACTTT. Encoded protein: CASSRSRQGAASSYNSPLHF.

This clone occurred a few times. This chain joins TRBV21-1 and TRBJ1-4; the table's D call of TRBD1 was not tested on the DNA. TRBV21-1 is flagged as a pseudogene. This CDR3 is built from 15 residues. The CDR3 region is CASSNRAATNEKLFF. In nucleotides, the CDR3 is TGTGCCAGCAGCAACAGGGCCGCAACTAATGAAAAACTGTTTTTT.

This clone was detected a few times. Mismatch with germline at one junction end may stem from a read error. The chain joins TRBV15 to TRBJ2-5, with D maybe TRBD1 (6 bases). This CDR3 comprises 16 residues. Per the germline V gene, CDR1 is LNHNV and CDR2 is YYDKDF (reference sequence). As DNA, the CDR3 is TGTGCCACCAGCGGAGAAGACGGGACACCCCAAGAGACCCAGTACTTC. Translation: CATSGEDGTPQETQYF.

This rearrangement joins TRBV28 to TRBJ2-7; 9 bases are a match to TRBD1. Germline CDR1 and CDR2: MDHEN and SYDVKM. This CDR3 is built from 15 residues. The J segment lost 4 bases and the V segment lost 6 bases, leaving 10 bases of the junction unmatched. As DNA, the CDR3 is TGTGCCAGCAGGGAAATCCGGGACAGGGAGTACGAGCAGTACTTC. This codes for CASREIRDREYEQYF.

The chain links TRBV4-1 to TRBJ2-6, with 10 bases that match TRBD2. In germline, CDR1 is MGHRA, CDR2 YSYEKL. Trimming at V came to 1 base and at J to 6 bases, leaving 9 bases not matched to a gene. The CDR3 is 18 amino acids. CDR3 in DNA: TGCGCCAGCAGCCAAGTTGGGCTAGCGGGAGTAGAGGCCAACGTCCTGACTTTC. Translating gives CASSQVGLAGVEANVLTF.

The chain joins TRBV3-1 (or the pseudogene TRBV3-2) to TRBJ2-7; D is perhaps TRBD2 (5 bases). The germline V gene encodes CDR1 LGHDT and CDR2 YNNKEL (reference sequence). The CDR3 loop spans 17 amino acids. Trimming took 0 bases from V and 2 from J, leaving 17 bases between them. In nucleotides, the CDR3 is TGTGCCAGCAGCCAAGATGGGAGAGAAAGGCAGACCTACGAGCAGTACTTC. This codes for CASSQDGRERQTYEQYF.

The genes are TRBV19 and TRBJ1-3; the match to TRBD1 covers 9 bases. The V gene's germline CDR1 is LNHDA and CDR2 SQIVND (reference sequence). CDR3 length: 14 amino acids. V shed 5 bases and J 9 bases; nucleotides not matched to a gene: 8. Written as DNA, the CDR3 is TGTGCCAGTAGTCTGGACAGGGGCCAAGGCACCATATATTTT. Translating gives CASSLDRGQGTIYF.

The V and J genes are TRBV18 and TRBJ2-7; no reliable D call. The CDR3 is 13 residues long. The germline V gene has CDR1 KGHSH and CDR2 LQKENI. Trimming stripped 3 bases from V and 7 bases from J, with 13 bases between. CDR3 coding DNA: TGTGCCAGCTCACCTACCAATAAGTGGGAGCAGTACTTC. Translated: CASSPTNKWEQYF.